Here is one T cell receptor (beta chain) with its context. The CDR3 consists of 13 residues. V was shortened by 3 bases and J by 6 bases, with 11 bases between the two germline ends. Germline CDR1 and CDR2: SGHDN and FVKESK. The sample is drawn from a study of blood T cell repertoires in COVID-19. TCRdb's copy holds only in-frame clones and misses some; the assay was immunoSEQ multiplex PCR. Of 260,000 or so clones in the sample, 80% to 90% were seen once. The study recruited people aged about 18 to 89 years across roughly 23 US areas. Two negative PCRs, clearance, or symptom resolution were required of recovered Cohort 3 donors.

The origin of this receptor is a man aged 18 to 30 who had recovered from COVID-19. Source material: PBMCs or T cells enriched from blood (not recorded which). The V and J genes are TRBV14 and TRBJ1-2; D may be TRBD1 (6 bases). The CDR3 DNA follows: TGTGCCAGCAGCCAGTACCGGACAGATGGCTACACCTTC. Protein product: CASSQYRTDGYTF.